Shown below are 4 T cell receptor beta chains from a single sample sequenced in a study of blood T cell repertoires in COVID-19. Assay: immunoSEQ multiplex PCR; the TCRdb copy retains only in-frame clones and omits some. In the table there are 92,000 or so clones, roughly 78% of which are singletons. Sequencing was performed on peripheral blood. The source is an elderly woman with acute or convalescent COVID-19.

The V and J genes are TRBV7-2 and TRBJ2-3; 11 bases line up with TRBD1. CDR3 size: 17 residues. Germline loops: CDR1 SGHTA, CDR2 FQGNSA. With 5 bases clipped from V and 3 bases from J, the junction kept 10 bases outside the gene matches. As DNA, the CDR3 is TGTGCCAGCAGCAGATTAGGGGGGGACAGGGGGACAGATACGCAGTATTTT. Translating it yields CASSRLGGDRGTDTQYF. Drawing the rest from reference TRBV7-2 and TRBJ2-3, the complete variable domain is GAGVSQSPSNKVTEKGKDVELRCDPISGHTALYWYRQSLGQGLEFLIYFQGNSAPDKSGLPSDRFSAERTGGSVSTLTIQRTQQEDSAVYLCASSRLGGDRGTDTQYFGPGTRLTVL.

This clone was counted between two and nine times. V usage is TRBV6-2 or TRBV6-3 and J usage is TRBJ2-7, with D possibly being TRBD2 (5 bases). The CDR3 contains 15 residues. Germline loops: CDR1 MNHEY, CDR2 SVGEGT. Trimming removed 2 bases at V and 1 base at J, with 12 bases between. This CDR3 is CASSYKAVSSYEQYF. CDR3 coding DNA: TGTGCCAGCAGTTACAAAGCGGTGTCGTCCTACGAGCAGTACTTC.

This rearrangement joins TRBV6-5 to TRBJ2-3; no firm D call. There are 12 residues in the CDR3. V dropped 10 bases and J dropped 3 bases, with 11 bases sitting between them. Germline lookup yields CDR1 MNHEY and CDR2 SVGAGI. CDR3 in amino acids: CATQQNTDTQYF. The DNA of the CDR3 is TGTGCCACTCAACAGAATACAGATACGCAGTATTTT.

This clone is labeled medium-sized. This CDR3 reads CASSLYSGYNQPQHF. CDR3 nucleotides: TGTGCCAGCAGCTTATATTCCGGTTACAATCAGCCCCAGCATTTT. The V call is TRBV7-2, the J call TRBJ1-5; D remains ambiguous. The CDR3 runs 15 residues. Per the germline V gene, CDR1 is SGHTA and CDR2 is FQGNSA. Trimming cost V 2 bases and J 3 bases, with 11 bases left between them.